This TCR beta chain was found in a study of tissue T cells after allogeneic stem cell transplantation. Study-level results: Some tissue clones might be persisting host cells; their alloreactivity or antigen specificity was not determined. Blood and spleen captured only part of the tissue TCR repertoire.

Germline lookup yields CDR1 SGHTA and CDR2 FQGNSA. Unmatched junction bases numbered 1, after V lost 2 bases and J lost 0 bases. The CDR3 totals 16 residues. Remarks on this clone: Its specificity is unknown.

TCRdb keeps only in-frame clones here, not all; method: immunoSEQ multiplex PCR. The table shows 25,000 to 35,000 clones, with over 75% occurring only once. Sample: blood, taken before transplantation. This receptor was taken from a woman aged 18 to 55 who later had graft-versus-host disease after an allogeneic stem cell transplant. The V call is TRBV7-2, the J call TRBJ2-6; 7 bases map to TRBD2. CDR3 region: CASSLSGGSGANVLTF. For the CDR3, the DNA is TGTGCCAGCAGCTTATCGGGAGGCTCTGGGGCCAACGTCCTGACTTTC. Full variable domain (rest looked up from reference TRBV7-2 and TRBJ2-6): GAGVSQSPSNKVTEKGKDVELRCDPISGHTALYWYRQSLGQGLEFLIYFQGNSAPDKSGLPSDRFSAERTGGSVSTLTIQRTQQEDSAVYLCASSLSGGSGANVLTFGAGSRLTVL.